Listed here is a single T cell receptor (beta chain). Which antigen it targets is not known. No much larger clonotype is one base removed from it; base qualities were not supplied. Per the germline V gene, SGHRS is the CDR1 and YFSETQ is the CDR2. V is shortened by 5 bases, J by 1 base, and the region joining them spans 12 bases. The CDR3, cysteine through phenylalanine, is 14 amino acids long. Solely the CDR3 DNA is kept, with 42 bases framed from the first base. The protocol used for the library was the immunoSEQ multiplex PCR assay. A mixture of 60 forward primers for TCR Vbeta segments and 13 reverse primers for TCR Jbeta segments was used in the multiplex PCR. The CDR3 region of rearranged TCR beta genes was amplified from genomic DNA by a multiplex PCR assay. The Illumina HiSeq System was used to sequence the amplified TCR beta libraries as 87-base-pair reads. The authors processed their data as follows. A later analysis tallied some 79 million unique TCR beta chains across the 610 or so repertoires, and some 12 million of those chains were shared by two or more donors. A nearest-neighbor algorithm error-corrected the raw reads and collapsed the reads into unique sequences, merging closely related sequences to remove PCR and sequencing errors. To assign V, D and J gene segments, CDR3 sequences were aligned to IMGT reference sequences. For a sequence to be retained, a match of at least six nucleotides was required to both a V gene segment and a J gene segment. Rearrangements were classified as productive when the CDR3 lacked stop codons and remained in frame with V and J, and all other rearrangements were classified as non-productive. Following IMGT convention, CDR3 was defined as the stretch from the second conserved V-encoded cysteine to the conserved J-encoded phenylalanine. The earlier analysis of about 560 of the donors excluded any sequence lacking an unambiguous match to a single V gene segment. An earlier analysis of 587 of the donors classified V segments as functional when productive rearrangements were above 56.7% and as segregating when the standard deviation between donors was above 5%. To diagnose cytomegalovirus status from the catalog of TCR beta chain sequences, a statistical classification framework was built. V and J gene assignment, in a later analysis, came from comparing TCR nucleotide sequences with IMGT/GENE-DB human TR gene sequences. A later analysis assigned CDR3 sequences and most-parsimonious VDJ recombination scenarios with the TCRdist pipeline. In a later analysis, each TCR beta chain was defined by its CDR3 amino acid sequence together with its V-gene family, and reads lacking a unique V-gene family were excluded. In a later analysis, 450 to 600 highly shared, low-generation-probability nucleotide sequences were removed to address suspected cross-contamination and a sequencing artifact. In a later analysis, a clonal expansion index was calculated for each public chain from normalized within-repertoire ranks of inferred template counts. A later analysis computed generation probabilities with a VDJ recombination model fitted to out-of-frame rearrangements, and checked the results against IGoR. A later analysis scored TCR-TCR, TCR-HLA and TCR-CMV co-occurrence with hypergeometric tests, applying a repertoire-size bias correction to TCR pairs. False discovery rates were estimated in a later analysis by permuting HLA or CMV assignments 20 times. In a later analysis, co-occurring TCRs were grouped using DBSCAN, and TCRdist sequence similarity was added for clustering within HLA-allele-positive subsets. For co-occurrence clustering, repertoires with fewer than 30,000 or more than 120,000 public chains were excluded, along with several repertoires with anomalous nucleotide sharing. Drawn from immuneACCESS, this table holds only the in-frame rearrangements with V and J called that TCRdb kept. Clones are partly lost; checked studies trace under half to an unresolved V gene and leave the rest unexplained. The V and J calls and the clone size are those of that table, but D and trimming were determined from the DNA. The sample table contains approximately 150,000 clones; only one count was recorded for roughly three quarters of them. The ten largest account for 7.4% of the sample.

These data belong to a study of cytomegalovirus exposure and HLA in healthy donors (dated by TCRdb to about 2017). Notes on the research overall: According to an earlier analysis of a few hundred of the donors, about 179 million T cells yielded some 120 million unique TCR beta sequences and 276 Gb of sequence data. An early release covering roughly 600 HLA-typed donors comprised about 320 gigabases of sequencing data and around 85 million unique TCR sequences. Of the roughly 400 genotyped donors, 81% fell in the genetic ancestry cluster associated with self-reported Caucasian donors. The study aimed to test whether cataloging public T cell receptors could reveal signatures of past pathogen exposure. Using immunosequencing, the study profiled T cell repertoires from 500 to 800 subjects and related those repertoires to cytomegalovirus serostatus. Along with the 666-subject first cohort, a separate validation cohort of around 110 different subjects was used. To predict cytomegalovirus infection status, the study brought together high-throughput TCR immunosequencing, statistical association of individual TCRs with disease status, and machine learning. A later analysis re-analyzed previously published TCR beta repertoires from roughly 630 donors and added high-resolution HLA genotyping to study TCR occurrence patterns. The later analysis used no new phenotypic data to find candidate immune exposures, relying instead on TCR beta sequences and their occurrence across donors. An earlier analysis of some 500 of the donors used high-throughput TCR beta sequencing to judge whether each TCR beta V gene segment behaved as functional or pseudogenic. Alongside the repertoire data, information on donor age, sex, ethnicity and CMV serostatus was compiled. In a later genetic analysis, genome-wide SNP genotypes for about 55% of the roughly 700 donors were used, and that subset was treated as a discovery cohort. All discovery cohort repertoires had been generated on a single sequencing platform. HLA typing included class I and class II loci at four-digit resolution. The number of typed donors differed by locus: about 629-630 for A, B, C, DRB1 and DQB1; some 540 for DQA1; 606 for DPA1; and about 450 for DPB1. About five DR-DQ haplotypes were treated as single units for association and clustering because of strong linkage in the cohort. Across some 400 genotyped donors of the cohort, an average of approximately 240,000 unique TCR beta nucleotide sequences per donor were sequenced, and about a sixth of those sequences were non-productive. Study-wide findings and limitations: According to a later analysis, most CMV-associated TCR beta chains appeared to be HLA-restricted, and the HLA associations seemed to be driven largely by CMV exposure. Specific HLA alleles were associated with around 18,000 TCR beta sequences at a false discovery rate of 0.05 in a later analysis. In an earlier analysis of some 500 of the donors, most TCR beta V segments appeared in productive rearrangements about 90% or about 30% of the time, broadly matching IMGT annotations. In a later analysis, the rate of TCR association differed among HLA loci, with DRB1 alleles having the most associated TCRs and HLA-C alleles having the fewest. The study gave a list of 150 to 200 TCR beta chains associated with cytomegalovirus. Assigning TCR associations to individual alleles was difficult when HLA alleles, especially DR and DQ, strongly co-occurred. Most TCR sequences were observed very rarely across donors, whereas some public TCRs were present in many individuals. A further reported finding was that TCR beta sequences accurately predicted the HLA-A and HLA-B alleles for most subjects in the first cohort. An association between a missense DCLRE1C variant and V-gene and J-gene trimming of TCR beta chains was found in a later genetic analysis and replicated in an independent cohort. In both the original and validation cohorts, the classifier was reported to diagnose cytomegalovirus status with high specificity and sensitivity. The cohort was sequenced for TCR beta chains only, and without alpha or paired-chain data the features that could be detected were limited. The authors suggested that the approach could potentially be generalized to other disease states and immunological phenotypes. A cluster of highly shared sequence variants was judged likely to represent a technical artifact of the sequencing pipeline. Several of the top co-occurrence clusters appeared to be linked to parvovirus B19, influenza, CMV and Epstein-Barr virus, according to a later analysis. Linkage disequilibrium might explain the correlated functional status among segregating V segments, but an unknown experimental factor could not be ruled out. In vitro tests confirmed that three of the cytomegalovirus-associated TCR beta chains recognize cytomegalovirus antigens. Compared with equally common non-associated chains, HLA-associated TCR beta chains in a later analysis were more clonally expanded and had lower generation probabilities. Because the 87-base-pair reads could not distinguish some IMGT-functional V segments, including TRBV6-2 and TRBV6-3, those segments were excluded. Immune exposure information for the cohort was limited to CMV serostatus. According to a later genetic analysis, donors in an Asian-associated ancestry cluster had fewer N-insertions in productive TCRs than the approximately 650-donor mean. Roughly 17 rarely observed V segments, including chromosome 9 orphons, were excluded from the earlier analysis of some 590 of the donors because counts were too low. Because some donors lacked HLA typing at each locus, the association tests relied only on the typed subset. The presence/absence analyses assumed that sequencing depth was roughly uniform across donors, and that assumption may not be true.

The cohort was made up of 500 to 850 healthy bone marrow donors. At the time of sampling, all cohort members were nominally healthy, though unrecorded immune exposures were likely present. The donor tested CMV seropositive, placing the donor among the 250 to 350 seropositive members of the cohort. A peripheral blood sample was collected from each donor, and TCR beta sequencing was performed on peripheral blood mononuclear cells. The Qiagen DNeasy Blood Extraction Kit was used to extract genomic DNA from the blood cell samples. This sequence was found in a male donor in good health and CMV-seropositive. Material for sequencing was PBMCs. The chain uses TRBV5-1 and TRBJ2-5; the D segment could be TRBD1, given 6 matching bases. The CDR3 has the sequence CASRTTGSQETQYF. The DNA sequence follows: TGCGCCAGCAGGACCACAGGGTCCCAAGAGACCCAGTACTTC. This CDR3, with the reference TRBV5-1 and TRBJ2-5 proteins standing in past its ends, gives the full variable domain KAGVTQTPRYLIKTRGQQVTLSCSPISGHRSVSWYQQTPGQGLQFLFEYFSETQRNKGNFPGRFSGRQFSNSRSEMNVSTLELGDSALYLCASRTTGSQETQYFGPGTRLLVL.